Listed below are T cell receptor beta chains from one sample, sequenced in a study of blood T cell repertoires in COVID-19. TCRdb's copy holds only in-frame clones and misses some; the assay was immunoSEQ multiplex PCR. The sample lists about 35,000 clones, about 87% occurring once. The sample taken for sequencing was peripheral blood. Receptor source: a human donor in a cohort sampled during active COVID-19. Each CDR3 is given with its conserved first and last residue. Each record gives: J gene, D gene, clone size, V gene, CDR3 protein, CDR3 DNA. A D gene is named only where the DNA matches it firmly. The size field is filled for only some rows; it gives once, few, many or a size class.

TRBJ2-7	TRBD1	NA	TRBV5-5	CASSLRDSQTGTYEQYF	TGTGCCAGCAGCCTCCGGGACAGCCAGACTGGAACATACGAGCAGTACTTC
TRBJ2-3	NA	NA	TRBV7-2	CASSLWAAGADTQYF	TGTGCCAGCAGCTTGTGGGCGGCAGGGGCAGATACGCAGTATTTT
TRBJ1-6	TRBD1	NA	TRBV5-4	CASSLDRGHNSPLHF	TGTGCCAGCAGCCTGGACAGGGGGCACAATTCACCCCTCCACTTT
TRBJ2-7	TRBD1	NA	TRBV7-9	CASSLTGDSYEQYF	TGTGCCAGCAGCCTGACAGGGGATTCCTACGAGCAGTACTTC
TRBJ1-5	NA	NA	TRBV10-3	CAISESRQPQHF	TGTGCCATCAGTGAGTCGAGGCAGCCCCAGCATTTT
TRBJ1-5	NA	NA	TRBV9	CASSATALVNQPQHF	TGTGCCAGCAGCGCCACCGCGCTTGTGAATCAGCCCCAGCATTTT
TRBJ2-3	TRBD1	NA	TRBV10-3	CAISPRTGSDTQYF	TGTGCCATCAGTCCAAGGACAGGGTCAGATACGCAGTATTTT
TRBJ2-1	NA	NA	TRBV7-6	CASSLDGGYNEQFF	TGTGCCAGCAGCTTAGACGGGGGATACAATGAGCAGTTCTTC
TRBJ2-3	TRBD1	once	TRBV7-2	CASSPGQGAADTQYF	TGTGCCAGCAGCCCGGGACAGGGGGCTGCAGATACGCAGTATTTT
TRBJ1-5	TRBD1	NA	TRBV27	CASSGTARNQPQHF	TGTGCCAGCAGCGGGACAGCCCGCAATCAGCCCCAGCATTTT
TRBJ2-3	NA	NA	TRBV7-2	CASSFLQVTDTQYF	TGTGCCAGCAGCTTTCTCCAGGTCACAGATACGCAGTATTTT
TRBJ1-6	NA	NA	TRBV10-3	CAISESGQSLHF	TGTGCCATCAGTGAGTCCGGACAGAGCCTCCACTTT
TRBJ1-2	NA	NA	TRBV6-5	CASSYRGLEGYGYTF	TGTGCCAGCAGTTACCGAGGTCTTGAGGGTTATGGCTACACCTTC
TRBJ1-1	NA	NA	TRBV18	CASSQGENTEAFF	TGTGCCAGCTCACAGGGAGAGAACACTGAAGCTTTCTTT
TRBJ1-6	TRBD1	NA	TRBV6-5	CASSSGQGNSPLHF	TGTGCCAGCAGTAGCGGACAGGGGAATTCACCCCTCCACTTT
TRBJ2-5	TRBD2	once	TRBV28	CASSLITSGGNLPQETQYF	TGTGCCAGCAGTTTAATAACTAGCGGGGGGAATTTACCTCAAGAGACCCAGTACTTC
TRBJ2-7	NA	NA	TRBV6-5	CASSYAGTYEQYF	TGTGCCAGCAGTTACGCGGGGACCTACGAGCAGTACTTC
TRBJ1-2	NA	NA	TRBV28	CASRMQGLGYGYTF	TGTGCCAGCAGAATGCAGGGGTTGGGCTATGGCTACACCTTC
TRBJ1-2	TRBD1	NA	TRBV5-1	CASSLEGGGYDGYTF	TGCGCCAGCAGCTTGGAAGGGGGCGGATATGATGGCTACACCTTC
TRBJ1-4	TRBD1	NA	TRBV2	CAGNRDRNEKLFF	TGTGCCGGAAACCGGGACAGGAATGAAAAACTGTTTTTT
TRBJ2-5	NA	NA	TRBV1	CTSSQKRVGGPPIETQYF	TGCACCAGCAGCCAAAAACGGGTCGGGGGGCCACCCATCGAGACCCAGTACTTC
TRBJ1-5	NA	few	TRBV9	CASSRGRGNQPQHF	TGTGCCAGCAGCCGAGGACGGGGTAATCAGCCCCAGCATTTT
TRBJ1-1	NA	NA	TRBV2	CASSVALGGRGEAFF	TGTGCCAGCAGTGTGGCCTTGGGGGGGCGAGGGGAAGCTTTCTTT
TRBJ2-3	NA	NA	TRBV18	CASSPGLNPADTQYF	TGTGCCAGCTCACCGGGGCTTAATCCGGCAGATACGCAGTATTTT
TRBJ2-7	TRBD2	NA	TRBV6-5	CASGPSGGPYEQYF	TGTGCCAGCGGACCTAGCGGGGGTCCCTACGAGCAGTACTTC
TRBJ2-6	NA	NA	TRBV6-5	CASTFFSSGANVLTF	TGTGCCAGCACCTTTTTTAGCTCTGGGGCCAACGTCCTGACTTTC
TRBJ2-2	TRBD1	NA	TRBV5-6	CASSSQGQGLDGELFF	TGTGCCAGCAGCTCTCAGGGACAGGGTCTTGACGGGGAGCTGTTTTTT
TRBJ2-1	TRBD1	NA	TRBV7-8	CASSLALQGEQFF	TGTGCCAGCAGCTTAGCTTTACAGGGGGAGCAGTTCTTC
TRBJ1-3	TRBD1	NA	TRBV6-1	CASSEPGGPSGNTIYF	TGTGCCAGCAGTGAACCAGGGGGCCCCTCTGGAAACACCATATATTTT
TRBJ1-2	NA	NA	TRBV18	CASSPPDRGGTF	TGTGCCAGCTCACCACCCGACCGTGGAGGCACCTTC
TRBJ1-6	NA	once	TRBV7-8	CASSLRGAYNSPLHF	TGTGCCAGCAGCTTACGGGGTGCCTATAATTCACCCCTCCACTTT
TRBJ2-1	NA	NA	TRBV6-5	CASSSRRNEQFF	TGTGCCAGCAGTTCGCGGAGGAATGAGCAGTTCTTC
TRBJ2-1	TRBD2	NA	TRBV5-1	CASSLVLAGGTDDEQFF	TGCGCCAGCAGCTTGGTCCTAGCGGGGGGCACAGACGATGAGCAGTTCTTC
TRBJ2-7	TRBD1	NA	TRBV3-1/TRBV3-2	CASSQWDRGRLYEQYF	TGTGCCAGCAGCCAATGGGACAGGGGGCGCTTGTACGAGCAGTACTTC
TRBJ2-1	TRBD1	once	TRBV7-8	CASSRTGGYNEQFF	TGTGCCAGCAGCAGGACAGGGGGCTACAATGAGCAGTTCTTC
TRBJ2-7	NA	NA	TRBV12-2	CASRHYGTGPAPKNYEQYF	TGTGCAAGTCGCCACTATGGGACAGGGCCAGCCCCAAAGAACTACGAGCAGTACTTC